This T cell receptor beta chain was retrieved from a study of regulatory T cells in long-lasting Graves disease. Study findings and constraints: Favored gene segments in persistent disease were TRBV28, TRBJ1-2 and TRBJ2-5.

The V end lost 5 bases, the J end lost 10 bases, and 12 bases lay between the germline ends. The CDR3 length is 13 residues. Germline CDR1 and CDR2: LNHDA and SQIVND (reference sequence). Time point given: newly diagnosed GD, antithyroid drugs for less than 3 months. Researchers made the TCR library from RNA that was extracted from PBMCs. Construction of TCR beta libraries relied on iRepertoire HTBI primers and on Arm-PCR targeting CDR3 regions. One entry per CDR3 protein results from TCRdb running MiXCR on the multiplex PCR reads. The sample holds under 300,000 distinct CDR3 sequences, around 21% seen once. Turning to this clonotype: The antigen remains unidentified.

This TCR came from a female donor with Graves disease. V is TRBV19 and J is TRBJ1-6; D ambiguous. The sequencing used peripheral blood mononuclear cells (PBMCs), collected at new diagnosis, from a patient treated with antithyroid drugs. The CDR3 nucleotides are TGTGCCAGTAGTTCCAGGTCTAGGTCACCCCTCCACTTT. Translation gives CASSSRSRSPLHF.